These 7 T cell receptor beta chains share one sample of origin, sequenced in a study of read filtering for tumor transcriptome and immune sequencing. This library used around 400 ng RNA and molecular barcoded adaptors spanning alpha/delta and beta/gamma chains. Via MiXCR, TCRdb re-called the reads, giving one row per CDR3 protein. The sample records 75,000 to 90,000 distinct CDR3 sequences, 12% being singletons. Source material: a population of CD138-negative cells sorted from bone marrow. Source of these receptors: a donor aged 40 or older with multiple myeloma.

In its sample, this clonotype was seen many times. The chain is built from TRBV29-1 and TRBJ2-3; 8 nucleotides align to TRBD1. The CDR3 runs to 13 residues. J was trimmed by 3 bases and V by 4 bases; bases with no gene match: 3. Germline CDR1 and CDR2: SQVTM and ANQGSEA. The CDR3: CSVGQGATDTQYF. The CDR3 DNA follows: TGCAGCGTTGGGCAGGGGGCAACAGATACGCAGTATTTT.

Comment on this clonotype: This clone may be a read error of a much larger clone one base away. The chain employs TRBV29-1 and TRBJ1-1; D gene uncertain. The CDR3 has 11 residues. Trimming shortened V by 4 bases and J by 5 bases, and 8 bases separated the two germline ends. Looked up from germline, CDR1 is SQVTM and CDR2 is ANQGSEA. The CDR3 bases are TGCAGCGTTGGGATGGGTACTGAAGCTTTCTTT. Amino acid sequence: CSVGMGTEAFF.

Worth noting for this clonotype: No conserved phenylalanine or tryptophan is present at the end of the CDR3, so a read error is the likely explanation. This CDR3 reads CASRPGQVEAFL. The CDR3 DNA sequence: TGTGCCAGCAGACCGGGACAGGTCGAAGCTTTCCTT. The V and J genes are TRBV12-3 or TRBV12-4 and TRBJ1-1; TRBD1 matches at 8 bases. This CDR3 is built from 12 residues. V shed 6 bases, J shed 8 bases, and the junction held 5 bases outside the gene matches.

Concerning this clonotype: Possible read error: a much larger clone is one base away. Since the CDR3 does not end with the conserved phenylalanine or tryptophan, this likely comes from a read error. V usage is TRBV3-1 and J usage is TRBJ2-7; possibly TRBD2 for D (5 bases). Germline V gene lookup returns CDR1 LGHDT and CDR2 YNNKEL (reference sequence). V was shortened by 4 bases and J by 3 bases, with 7 bases between the two germline ends. This CDR3 region has 12 residues. As DNA, the CDR3 is TGTGCCAGCAGCCTAAGCGGCTACGAGCAGTACCTC. Amino acid sequence: CASSLSGYEQYL.

This clonotype was picked up a small number of times. One base away lies a much larger clone, so this may be a sequencing read error. The chain recombines TRBV7-9 with TRBJ2-2; 9 bases agree with TRBD1. This CDR3 has 15 residues. Germline CDR1 and CDR2: SEHNR and FQNEAQ (reference sequence). The V gene end was trimmed by 5 bases and the J gene end by 5 bases; junction bases not matched to a gene: 6. The CDR3 region is CASSEQGAETGELFF. The CDR3 DNA reads as TGTGCCAGCAGCGAACAGGGGGCTGAAACCGGGGAGCTGTTTTTT. The whole variable domain, filled in from reference TRBV7-9 and TRBJ2-2, reads DTGVSQNPRHKITKRGQNVTFRCDPISEHNRLYWYRQTLGQGPEFLTYFQNEAQLEKSRLLSDRFSAERPKGSFSTLEIQRTEQGDSAMYLCASSEQGAETGELFFGEGSRLTVL.

In its sample, this clonotype was seen many times. The chain joins TRBV20-1 to TRBJ2-3; tentative D call: TRBD2 (5 bases). This CDR3 region has 12 residues. With 0 bases removed from V and 6 bases from J, the gap between germline ends came to 7 bases. Germline CDR1 reads DFQATT; CDR2 reads SNEGSKA (reference sequence). The CDR3 nucleotides are TGCAGTGCTAGAGAGAGGAGGGATACGCAGTATTTT. It encodes CSARERRDTQYF.

This clonotype was seen many times. The chain couples TRBV27 to TRBJ2-6, with unresolved D. The germline CDR1 and CDR2 sequences are MNHEY and SMNVEV (reference sequence). The germline V and J ends were trimmed by 2 bases and 0 bases, with 5 bases remaining between them. This CDR3 is 15 amino acids long. The CDR3 region is CASSLASSGANVLTF. CDR3 DNA: TGTGCCAGCAGTTTAGCGAGCTCTGGGGCCAACGTCCTGACTTTC.